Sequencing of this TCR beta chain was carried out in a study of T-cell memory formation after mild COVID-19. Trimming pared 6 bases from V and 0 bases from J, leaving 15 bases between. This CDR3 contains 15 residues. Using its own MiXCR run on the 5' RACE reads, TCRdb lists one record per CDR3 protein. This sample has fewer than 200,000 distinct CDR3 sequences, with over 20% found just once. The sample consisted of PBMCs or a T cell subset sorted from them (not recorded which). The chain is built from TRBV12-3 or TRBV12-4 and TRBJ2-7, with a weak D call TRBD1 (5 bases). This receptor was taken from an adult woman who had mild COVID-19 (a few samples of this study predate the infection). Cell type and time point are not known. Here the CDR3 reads CASSPEGASSYEQYF. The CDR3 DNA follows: TGTGCCAGCAGCCCTGAAGGGGCGAGCTCCTACGAGCAGTACTTC.